This is a list of T cell receptor beta chains from one sample in a study of blood T cell repertoires in COVID-19. Sequencing used immunoSEQ multiplex PCR; TCRdb keeps in-frame clones, though not all of them. The sample shows a few hundred thousand clones, under 85% of them seen only once. The material sequenced was peripheral blood. The receptors stem from a man in his thirties or forties who had recovered from COVID-19. Both conserved end residues are part of each CDR3. The D gene is left open where the match is weak. Size tells how often a clone was seen (once, few, many) or the class of an expanded clone, and some rows leave it out.

>-|TRBD1|TRBV19|TRBJ2-6
CASSSRSRGYSGANVLTF
TGTGCCAGTAGTTCACGGTCCAGGGGGTACTCTGGGGCCAACGTCCTGACTTTC
>-|-|TRBV19|TRBJ1-3
CASTSGGASGNTIYF
TGTGCCAGTACTTCTGGGGGGGCCTCTGGAAACACCATATATTTT
>-|-|TRBV24-1|TRBJ1-5
CATSSGSQPQHF
TGTGCCACCAGCTCAGGGTCTCAGCCCCAGCATTTT
>-|-|TRBV28|TRBJ1-2
CASSLGGPGGYGYTF
TGTGCCAGCAGTTTGGGCGGGCCTGGAGGGTATGGCTACACCTTC
>once|TRBD1|TRBV5-1|TRBJ1-1
CASSAGGQGETEAFF
TGCGCCAGCAGCGCTGGAGGGCAGGGGGAAACTGAAGCTTTCTTT
>few|TRBD1|TRBV2|TRBJ2-2
CARGKGQKNTGELFF
TGTGCCCGAGGGAAGGGACAGAAGAACACCGGGGAGCTGTTTTTT
>-|-|TRBV5-1|TRBJ2-1
CASSLQGSDEQFF
TGCGCCAGCAGCTTGCAGGGGAGCGATGAGCAGTTCTTC
>-|-|TRBV18|TRBJ1-2
CASSPGRQYYGYTF
TGTGCCAGCTCACCTGGTAGACAGTACTATGGCTACACCTTC
>few|TRBD1|TRBV18|TRBJ1-2
CASRTGTGATGNYGYTF
TGTGCCAGCCGTACCGGGACAGGGGCCACCGGGAACTATGGCTACACCTTC
>many|-|TRBV28|TRBJ1-5
CASSKPTGAGGQPQHF
TGTGCCAGCAGCAAACCTACGGGGGCGGGGGGGCAGCCCCAGCATTTT
>-|-|TRBV4-1|TRBJ2-3
CASSQGTTSTDTQYF
TGCGCCAGCAGCCAAGGGACTACAAGCACAGATACGCAGTATTTT
>-|-|TRBV4-1|TRBJ1-1
CASSQVIGFQMGAFF
TGCGCCAGCAGCCAAGTTATCGGGTTCCAAATGGGAGCTTTCTTT
>-|-|TRBV10-3|TRBJ2-7
CAISSDTHGQYF
TGTGCCATCAGTAGTGACACCCATGGGCAGTACTTC
>-|TRBD2|TRBV6-5|TRBJ2-1
CATRGLAGYNEQFF
TGTGCCACCCGGGGACTAGCGGGGTACAATGAGCAGTTCTTC
>once|-|TRBV10-3|TRBJ2-1
CAISASKLGSSYNEQFF
TGTGCCATCAGTGCCTCCAAACTTGGGAGCTCCTACAATGAGCAGTTCTTC
>-|TRBD1|TRBV5-6|TRBJ2-5
CASGTGTAPGGATQYF
TGTGCCAGCGGAACCGGGACAGCGCCCGGAGGAGCGACCCAGTACTTC
>-|TRBD1|TRBV6-2/TRBV6-3|TRBJ1-5
CASSRDRIVVNQPQHF
TGTGCCAGCAGCCGGGACAGGATTGTTGTTAATCAGCCCCAGCATTTT
>-|-|TRBV19|TRBJ1-1
CASSQQRNTEAFF
TGTGCCAGTAGCCAACAGAGGAACACTGAAGCTTTCTTT
>-|-|TRBV28|TRBJ1-5
CASSLLAAPPQPQHF
TGTGCCAGCAGTTTACTGGCTGCCCCCCCCCAGCCCCAGCATTTT
>once|-|TRBV19|TRBJ2-1
CASRETGRYIAYNEQFF
TGTGCCAGTAGGGAGACAGGACGTTACATAGCCTACAATGAGCAGTTCTTC
>-|TRBD2|TRBV28|TRBJ2-6
CASIPGGTSGANVLTF
TGTGCCAGCATTCCCGGGGGGACCTCTGGGGCCAACGTCCTGACTTTC
>-|TRBD2|TRBV6-6|TRBJ2-5
CASSRGLGETQYF
TGTGCCAGCAGCCGGGGACTAGGGGAGACCCAGTACTTC
>-|-|TRBV19|TRBJ2-5
CASGGQETQYF
TGTGCCAGTGGGGGGCAAGAGACCCAGTACTTC
>once|-|TRBV6-1|TRBJ2-5
CASSDPGGPQETQYF
TGTGCCAGCAGTGATCCCGGGGGGCCCCAAGAGACCCAGTACTTC
>-|-|TRBV14|TRBJ1-3
CASRLQPGASSGNTIYF
TGTGCCAGCAGACTACAGCCAGGGGCGAGCTCTGGAAACACCATATATTTT
>-|-|TRBV5-6|TRBJ2-3
CASSLWGDSTDTQYF
TGTGCCAGCAGCTTGTGGGGGGACAGCACAGATACGCAGTATTTT